The clone carrying this T cell receptor beta chain was counted a single time. The sample originates from a study of blood T cell repertoires in COVID-19. Study summary: COVID-19 samples from acute and convalescent phases originated in the United States, Italy and Spain.

Repertoires were generated with immunoSEQ multiplex PCR, while TCRdb's copy carries only in-frame clones and drops some. The table records approximately 150,000 clones, around 82% of them present only once. Germline CDR1 SGHTA, CDR2 FQGNSA. V trimming: 5 bases; J trimming: 7 bases; junction bases outside the gene matches: 11. This CDR3 comprises 16 residues. The chain joins TRBV7-2 to TRBJ1-6; TRBD1 agrees at 7 bases. Input material: PBMCs or T cells enriched from blood (not recorded which). The clonotype originates from a man in his fifties or sixties who had recovered from COVID-19. DNA of the CDR3: TGTGCCAGCAGCAGAGGGGACAGTCAGCGAAATTCACCCCTCCACTTT. Its protein product is CASSRGDSQRNSPLHF.